Following are 24 T cell receptor beta chains from one sample sequenced in a study of blood T cell repertoires in COVID-19. Using immunoSEQ multiplex PCR, the repertoire was profiled, and TCRdb retains in-frame clones only, with some absent. The sample yields tens of thousands of clones, 65% to 90% seen once. Material for sequencing was peripheral blood. Every receptor here comes from a woman aged 80 or older with active or convalescent COVID-19.

The V gene is TRBV6-1, the J gene TRBJ1-2; perhaps TRBD1 as D (5 bases). V lost 4 bases, J lost 3 bases, and 27 bases lay in between. From germline, CDR1 is MNHNS and CDR2 SASEGT. The CDR3 contains 19 residues. CDR3 in amino acids: CASSARRGRGINPYYGYTF. The CDR3 coding sequence is TGTGCCAGCAGTGCTCGTCGAGGACGGGGGATAAACCCCTACTATGGCTACACCTTC.

This clone was counted between two and nine times. The chain carries TRBV5-1 and TRBJ2-6, with D unclear. CDR3 length equals 16 residues. The germline CDR1 and CDR2 sequences are SGHRS and YFSETQ. V dropped 0 bases and J dropped 0 bases, with 7 bases sitting between them. As DNA, the CDR3 is TGCGCCAGCAGCTTGGCCGTCAGCTCTGGGGCCAACGTCCTGACTTTC. Its protein product is CASSLAVSSGANVLTF.

This rearrangement joins TRBV7-6 to TRBJ2-1, with unresolved D. This CDR3 is 14 amino acids long. Trimming took off 0 bases at V and 2 bases at J, with 5 bases between the two ends. Germline V CDR1 and CDR2: SGHVS, FNYEAQ. The CDR3 region is CASSLASAYNEQFF. The CDR3 nucleotides read TGTGCCAGCAGCTTAGCGAGTGCCTACAATGAGCAGTTCTTC.

This sequence joins TRBV6-5 and TRBJ1-1, with D hard to call. Trimming pared 7 bases from V and 1 base from J, leaving 10 bases between. Germline lookup yields CDR1 MNHEY and CDR2 SVGAGI. This CDR3 has 13 residues. The CDR3 protein is CASIILPNTEAFF. The CDR3 DNA follows: TGTGCCAGCATAATCCTTCCGAACACTGAAGCTTTCTTT.

This chain joins TRBV6-5 and TRBJ1-1, with 7 bases fitting TRBD1. Germline CDR1 is MNHEY and CDR2 is SVGAGI. After removal of 6 bases from V and 4 bases from J, the junction contained 11 bases not matched to a gene. This CDR3 spans 15 amino acids. Here the CDR3 reads CASSRRESGGTEAFF. The CDR3 DNA sequence: TGTGCCAGCAGCCGTCGGGAATCAGGGGGCACTGAAGCTTTCTTT.

The chain couples TRBV6-5 to TRBJ1-1; 7 bases are a match to TRBD1. V shed 3 bases and J 6 bases; nucleotides not matched to a gene: 10. Germline V gene sequence: CDR1 MNHEY, CDR2 SVGAGI. The CDR3 is 15 residues long. CDR3 amino acids: CASSYHRGEGAEAFF. The CDR3 DNA reads as TGTGCCAGCAGTTATCACAGGGGTGAAGGCGCTGAAGCTTTCTTT.

This chain joins TRBV5-6 and TRBJ2-1; TRBD1 is a possible D gene (5 bases). The CDR3 runs 14 residues. Germline CDR1 and CDR2: SGHDT and YYEEEE. Trimming removed 1 base at V and 2 bases at J, with 7 bases between. CDR3 DNA: TGTGCCAGCAGCTTGAGGGGAACCTACAATGAGCAGTTCTTC. Protein: CASSLRGTYNEQFF.

This clone is a singleton in its sample. The genes are TRBV24-1 and TRBJ2-1; 7 nucleotides agree with TRBD1. CDR3 length equals 14 residues. V dropped 3 bases and J dropped 7; count of bases not matched to a gene: 5. Per germline, CDR1 KGHDR and CDR2 SFDVKD. CDR3 loop: CATSDPRGWNEQFF. In DNA form, the CDR3 reads TGTGCCACCAGTGATCCCAGGGGGTGGAATGAGCAGTTCTTC.

V usage is TRBV29-1 and J usage is TRBJ1-4; D may be TRBD1 (5 bases). Germline loops: CDR1 SQVTM, CDR2 ANQGSEA. Trimming shortened V by 6 bases and J by 1 base, and 12 bases separated the two germline ends. The CDR3 runs 14 residues. The DNA for the CDR3 is TGCAGCGTACGTCGGGGGGGAACTAATGAAAAACTGTTTTTT. This encodes CSVRRGGTNEKLFF. The full variable domain, with the rest looked up from reference TRBV29-1 and TRBJ1-4, is SAVISQKPSRDICQRGTSLTIQCQVDSQVTMMFWYRQQPGQSLTLIATANQGSEATYESGFVIDKFPISRPNLTFSTLTVSNMSPEDSSIYLCSVRRGGTNEKLFFGSGTQLSVL.

This clone was detected only a few times. The rearrangement uses TRBV4-2 and TRBJ2-7, with TRBD2 matching 10 bases. The germline V gene has CDR1 LGHNA and CDR2 YNFKEQ. The ends lost 4 bases at V and 5 bases at J; junction bases unmatched: 5. CDR3 length: 14 amino acids. The CDR3 loop reads CASSPGTSVDEQYF. The CDR3 bases are TGTGCCAGCAGCCCCGGGACTAGCGTCGACGAGCAGTACTTC.

V gene TRBV10-3 combines with J gene TRBJ2-3; 8 bases line up with TRBD1. The CDR3 length is 17 residues. Germline CDR1 reads ENHRY; CDR2 reads SYGVKD. The V segment lost 2 bases and the J segment 1 base; nucleotides outside the gene matches: 8. In DNA, the CDR3 is TGTGCCATCAGTGAGGTGCAGGGGGCTTGGGGCACAGATACGCAGTATTTT. Its translation: CAISEVQGAWGTDTQYF.

There are a few counts of this clone. The V and J genes are TRBV5-4 and TRBJ2-2; 8 bases line up with TRBD1. The CDR3 consists of 15 residues. The ends lost 6 bases at V and 2 bases at J; junction bases unmatched: 6. Germline V gene sequence: CDR1 SGHNT, CDR2 YYREEE (reference sequence). The CDR3 spells CASTPGGQNTGELFF. CDR3 in DNA: TGTGCCAGCACCCCAGGGGGCCAAAACACCGGGGAGCTGTTTTTT.

The V gene is TRBV5-1, the J gene TRBJ2-1; TRBD2 matches at 14 bases. The CDR3 is 20 residues long. Germline V CDR1 and CDR2: SGHRS, YFSETQ. V trimming: 4 bases; J trimming: 4 bases; junction bases outside the gene matches: 16. The DNA for the CDR3 is TGCGCCAGCAGCAAGTTAGCAAGCAGGACTAGCGGGGGGCGGTACAATGAGCAGTTCTTC. This codes for CASSKLASRTSGGRYNEQFF.

The chain is built from TRBV19 and TRBJ2-3; D not certain. The germline V and J ends were trimmed by 8 bases and 3 bases, with 15 bases remaining between them. The CDR3 is made up of 14 amino acids. Looked up from germline, CDR1 is LNHDA and CDR2 is SQIVND (reference sequence). CDR3 sequence (DNA): TGTGCCAGTTGGTCCCGGTTGGAGACAGATACGCAGTATTTT. Translation gives CASWSRLETDTQYF.

The V gene is TRBV9, the J gene TRBJ2-2, with D tentatively TRBD2 (6 bases). The CDR3 runs 18 residues. The V gene's germline CDR1 is SGDLS and CDR2 YYNGEE. Trimming removed 3 bases at V and 3 bases at J, with 21 bases between. CDR3 bases: TGTGCCAGCAGCGAACCCCTTTCACGGGGGAGTTACACCGGGGAGCTGTTTTTT. This encodes CASSEPLSRGSYTGELFF.

V and J are TRBV12-3 or TRBV12-4 and TRBJ1-2; D is undetermined. Trimming cost V 6 bases and J 5 bases, with 10 bases left between them. CDR3 length equals 12 residues. The CDR3 region has the DNA TGTGCCAGCAGCCTCAGATCTTATGGCTACACCTTC. Its translation: CASSLRSYGYTF.

The V gene is TRBV18, the J gene TRBJ1-3, with D maybe TRBD1 (5 bases). The ends were cut back, 0 bases at V and 2 bases at J, with 8 bases in the middle. This CDR3 spans 15 amino acids. Per the germline V gene, CDR1 is KGHSH and CDR2 is LQKENI. The CDR3 reads CASSPPGGTGNTIYF. The CDR3 DNA reads TGTGCCAGCTCACCACCCGGGGGGACTGGAAACACCATATATTTT.

V gene TRBV7-9 combines with J gene TRBJ2-1, with 12 bases aligning to TRBD2. The CDR3 covers 16 residues. V dropped 5 bases and J dropped 7; count of bases not matched to a gene: 9. Germline CDR1 is SEHNR and CDR2 is FQNEAQ (reference sequence). The chain's CDR3 is CASSADPSGGVNEQFF. DNA of the CDR3: TGTGCCAGCAGCGCGGATCCTAGCGGGGGGGTTAATGAGCAGTTCTTC.

This clone was detected a few times. The gene calls are TRBV5-4 and TRBJ2-7, with 8 nucleotides matching TRBD1. CDR3 size: 13 residues. Germline lookup yields CDR1 SGHNT and CDR2 YYREEE (reference sequence). Losses at the gene ends were 4 bases for V and 4 bases for J; bases not matched to a gene: 4. The CDR3 reads CASSIDRGYEQYF. The CDR3 DNA sequence: TGTGCCAGCAGCATCGACAGGGGATACGAGCAGTACTTC.

The chain links TRBV18 to TRBJ2-7; TRBD2 might be the D (5 bases). The germline V and J ends were trimmed by 3 bases and 2 bases, with 14 bases remaining between them. Germline V gene lookup returns CDR1 KGHSH and CDR2 LQKENI. The CDR3 spans 15 residues. DNA of the CDR3: TGTGCCAGCTCACCGGCAAACCGGGGAACCTACGAGCAGTACTTC. It encodes CASSPANRGTYEQYF. Full variable domain (missing parts from reference TRBV18 and TRBJ2-7): NAGVMQNPRHLVRRRGQEARLRCSPMKGHSHVYWYRQLPEEGLKFMVYLQKENIIDESGMPKERFSAEFPKEGPSILRIQQVVRGDSAAYFCASSPANRGTYEQYFGPGTRLTVT.

The chain links TRBV4-1 to TRBJ2-7; the match to TRBD1 covers 8 bases. V shed 1 base, J shed 1 base, and the junction held 6 bases outside the gene matches. CDR1 and CDR2 from the germline V gene are MGHRA and YSYEKL. This CDR3 has 16 amino acids. CDR3 nucleotides: TGCGCCAGCAGCCAAGGATATGACAGGGGATCCTACGAGCAGTACTTC. Translation gives CASSQGYDRGSYEQYF.

The chain combines TRBV28 with TRBJ1-4; D might be TRBD1 (5 bases). Germline V gene data show CDR1 as MDHEN and CDR2 as SYDVKM. Trimming pared 3 bases from V and 15 bases from J, leaving 14 bases between. This CDR3 comprises 12 residues. CDR3 DNA sequence: TGTGCCAGCAGTTTTGGCAGGGTAGGGGTGTTTTTT. Its translation is CASSFGRVGVFF.

The chain uses TRBV7-2 and TRBJ2-7, with 8 bases identical to TRBD2. This CDR3 comprises 17 residues. The ends lost 5 bases at V and 1 base at J; junction bases unmatched: 13. Germline CDR1 SGHTA, CDR2 FQGNSA. This chain's CDR3 is CASSPRIGGALSYEQYF. The CDR3 nucleotides read TGTGCCAGCAGCCCAAGAATCGGGGGGGCCCTTTCCTACGAGCAGTACTTC.

V is TRBV20-1 and J is TRBJ2-5; possibly TRBD2 for D (5 bases). CDR1 and CDR2 (germline): DFQATT, SNEGSKA (reference sequence). V lost 3 bases, J lost 5 bases, and 10 bases lay in between. This CDR3 comprises 12 residues. As DNA, the CDR3 is TGCAGTGCTAGTATACCGGGGGAGACCCAGTACTTC. This gives the protein CSASIPGETQYF.